The subject of this entry is one T cell receptor (beta chain). As yet, its antigen is unknown. This sample is part of a study of blood T cells in healthy people across ages. Trimming took 5 bases from V and 1 from J, leaving 8 bases between them. In germline, CDR1 is MDHEN, CDR2 SYDVKM. The CDR3 is 13 amino acids. Next came a second PCR, run for roughly 6 to 11 cycles, which used a sample-barcoded 5' primer along with a J-beta primer mix. Each CDR3 protein gets one entry after TCRdb re-called the 5' RACE reads with MiXCR. The table includes hundreds of thousands of distinct CDR3 sequences, roughly 50% detected once. Study observations and caveats: Per million T cells, the diversity of TCR beta decreased roughly linearly as age advanced. Researchers report that TCR beta diversity correlated strongly with naive T cell percentage.

This clonotype was sampled from a woman in her sixties in good health. Material for sequencing was blood. This chain connects TRBV28 to TRBJ1-1; no firm D call. CDR3 amino acids: CASSDDTNTEAFF. The CDR3 nucleotides read TGTGCCAGCAGTGACGACACGAACACTGAAGCTTTCTTT.